This TCR beta chain appears in the sequencing data of a study of T-cell reconstitution after alpha-beta-depleted transplantation in children. Findings and limits, study-wide: Newly made T cells mostly supplied T-cell counts and diversity one year after transplant. About two months after transplant, alpha-beta T cells reportedly came from several hundred expanded graft clones. After transplant, high TCRbeta diversity at day 60 in some patients arose from surviving recipient T cells and thymic progenitors.

This CDR3 spans 19 amino acids. In its sample, this clonotype was seen a few times. Its antigen is as yet unknown. The junction does not match germline at one end; this may be a read error. As it was prepared, the TCRbeta library received unique molecular identifiers. From the PCR reads, TCRdb called clonotypes with MiXCR, one entry per CDR3 protein. This sample has roughly 340,000 distinct CDR3 sequences, with about 17% found just once. The chain employs TRBV12-3 or TRBV12-4 and TRBJ2-7; 10 bases agree with TRBD2. The sequencing here drew on PBMCs, mostly from graft donor cells, taken 360 days after TCRalphabeta/CD19-depleted stem cell transplant. The TCR sequence derives from a male patient aged 2-15 years who had a stem cell transplant for acute lymphoblastic leukemia, so the T cells may come from the graft donor. The CDR3 is CACSPGGGLAAYSSYEQYF. In DNA form, the CDR3 reads TGTGCCTGCAGTCCCGGGGGAGGACTAGCGGCCTACAGCTCCTACGAGCAGTACTTC.